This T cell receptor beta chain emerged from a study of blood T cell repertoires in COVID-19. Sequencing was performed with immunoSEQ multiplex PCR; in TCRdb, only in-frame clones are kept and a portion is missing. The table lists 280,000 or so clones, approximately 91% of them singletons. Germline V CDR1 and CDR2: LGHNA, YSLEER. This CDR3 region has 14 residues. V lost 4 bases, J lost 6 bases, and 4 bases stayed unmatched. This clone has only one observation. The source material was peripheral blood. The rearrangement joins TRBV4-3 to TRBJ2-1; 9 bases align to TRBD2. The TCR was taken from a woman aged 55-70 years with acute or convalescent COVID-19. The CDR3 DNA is TGCGCCAGCAGCCCCGTGACTAGCGGCAATGAGCAGTTCTTC. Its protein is CASSPVTSGNEQFF.